Shown below are 25 T cell receptor beta chains from a single sample sequenced in a study of T cells after yellow fever vaccination. TCRdb passed the 5' RACE reads through MiXCR, listing each CDR3 protein once. The sample holds 300,000 to 450,000 distinct CDR3 sequences, 7% to 10% seen once. Sample: PBMCs, taken roughly 47 days after the first yellow fever vaccination. The receptors come from a man in his late teens or twenties who received the YFV17D yellow fever vaccine.

V and J are TRBV12-3 or TRBV12-4 and TRBJ1-4; D gene ambiguous. The CDR3 totals 14 residues. Trimming stripped 7 bases from V and 0 bases from J, with 9 bases between. This CDR3 reads CASNDDATNEKLFF. CDR3 nucleotides: TGTGCCAGCAATGACGATGCAACTAATGAAAAACTGTTTTTT.

This clonotype was picked up many times. The chain links TRBV11-2 to TRBJ1-1; D gene uncertain. Trimming took off 2 bases at V and 1 base at J, with 5 bases between the two ends. Germline values: CDR1 SGHAT, CDR2 FQNNGV. The CDR3 contains 13 residues. The CDR3: CASSLQTNTEAFF. The DNA for the CDR3 is TGTGCCAGCAGCTTACAGACGAACACTGAAGCTTTCTTT.

This clonotype was seen a few times. At one end the junction does not follow the germline gene, possibly because of a read error. The chain couples TRBV7-7 to TRBJ2-5; 7 positions agree with TRBD2. CDR1 SSHAT and CDR2 FNYEAQ come from the germline V gene (reference sequence). The CDR3 runs to 14 residues. CDR3 amino acids: CASSRGLGQETQYF. CDR3 nucleotides: TGTGCTAGCAGCCGAGGACTAGGACAAGAGACCCAGTACTTC.

The rearrangement links TRBV7-2 to TRBJ2-7; TRBD1 agrees at 10 bases. Germline V CDR1 and CDR2: SGHTA, FQGNSA. V shed 5 bases and J 0 bases; nucleotides not matched to a gene: 7. This CDR3 region has 16 residues. CDR3 DNA sequence: TGTGCCAGCAGCCCGTCGACAGGGGGCCGCTCCTACGAGCAGTACTTC. Amino acids: CASSPSTGGRSYEQYF.

In its sample, this clonotype was seen a few times. The chain links TRBV7-3 to TRBJ1-1; D might be TRBD1 (5 bases). Germline V CDR1 and CDR2: SGHTA, FQGTGA. The CDR3 is 13 amino acids. V lost 6 bases and J lost 4, with 12 bases in between. CDR3 nucleotide sequence: TGTGCCAGCAGTCCCTATGGGGGCACTGAAGCTTTCTTT. It yields the protein CASSPYGGTEAFF.

The chain carries TRBV30 and TRBJ1-5; D perhaps matches TRBD1 (5 bases). This CDR3 comprises 16 residues. V was clipped by 2 bases and J by 5 bases, with 19 bases between them. Germline CDR1 is GTSNPN and CDR2 is SVGIG (reference sequence). The CDR3 nucleotides read TGTGCCTGGAGTCGCCATGGTGGGCAGGGTTATCAGCCCCAGCATTTT. Amino acid sequence: CAWSRHGGQGYQPQHF.

The sample holds a few counts of this clonotype. This rearrangement joins TRBV12-3 or TRBV12-4 to TRBJ1-1; D call uncertain. Deletions cut 3 bases from V and 4 bases from J, with 15 bases between. This CDR3 is built from 15 residues. This chain's CDR3 is CASSFDVGVSTEAFF. CDR3 bases: TGTGCCAGCAGTTTCGACGTTGGGGTGAGCACTGAAGCTTTCTTT.

J is TRBJ2-1 and V is TRBV11-2; no clear D gene. The V and J ends lost 7 bases and 8 bases respectively, with 21 bases between them. Germline CDR1 is SGHAT and CDR2 is FQNNGV. This CDR3 spans 15 amino acids. CDR3 region: CASNPLGFPRHEQFF. DNA for the CDR3: TGTGCCAGCAACCCACTGGGGTTTCCTCGGCATGAGCAGTTCTTC.

This clonotype has a handful of counts. The chain joins TRBV6-1 to TRBJ2-1, with TRBD2 matching 8 bases. The CDR3 sequence is 15 residues long. The germline V gene has CDR1 MNHNS and CDR2 SASEGT. The ends lost 6 bases at V and 0 bases at J; junction bases unmatched: 4. The CDR3 DNA sequence: TGTGCCAGCAGACCAGGGACTAGCTCCTACAATGAGCAGTTCTTC. It specifies CASRPGTSSYNEQFF.

This clonotype showed up just a few times. V and J are TRBV15 and TRBJ1-6; no reliable D call. This CDR3 has 13 residues. Trimming removed 0 bases from V and 8 bases from J, with 5 bases in between. Germline V gene sequence: CDR1 LNHNV, CDR2 YYDKDF (reference sequence). In nucleotides, the CDR3 is TGTGCCACCAGCAGAGATCTGGATTCACCCCTCCACTTT. This encodes CATSRDLDSPLHF.

This clonotype was found a few times. V usage is TRBV6-5 and J usage is TRBJ1-2; TRBD1 might be the D (5 bases). With 6 bases removed from V and 4 bases from J, the gap between germline ends came to 9 bases. This CDR3 spans 12 amino acids. The germline V gene encodes CDR1 MNHEY and CDR2 SVGAGI. The CDR3 protein is CASRGTPYGYTF. CDR3 bases: TGTGCCAGCAGGGGGACCCCCTATGGCTACACCTTC.

This clonotype has a handful of counts. V and J are TRBV5-5 and TRBJ2-3; D gene uncertain. Between the trimmed V and J ends, which lost 0 bases and 2 bases, there was a span of 10 bases. The CDR3 is 15 residues long. Germline CDR1 and CDR2: SGHKS and YYEKEE (reference sequence). The CDR3 nucleotides read TGTGCCAGCAGCTTGGGACCGGTATTCACAGATACGCAGTATTTT. Protein sequence: CASSLGPVFTDTQYF.

The chain joins TRBV5-1 to TRBJ1-2; tentative D call: TRBD1 (5 bases). The CDR3 spans 14 residues. Germline values: CDR1 SGHRS, CDR2 YFSETQ. V was cut by 3 bases and J by 4 bases, with 13 bases left in between. The CDR3 coding sequence is TGCGCCAGCAGCTCGAGGCAGGGCGGCTATGGCTACACCTTC. As protein: CASSSRQGGYGYTF.

The chain combines TRBV3-1 with TRBJ2-2; the match to TRBD2 covers 7 bases. The CDR3 is 16 amino acids. Germline lookup yields CDR1 LGHDT and CDR2 YNNKEL (reference sequence). V trimming: 4 bases; J trimming: 7 bases; junction bases outside the gene matches: 12. The CDR3 nucleotides are TGTGCCAGCAGCCTCCGGATCAGCGGGGAGGTCGGGGAGCTGTTTTTT. It yields the protein CASSLRISGEVGELFF.

The chain couples TRBV13 to TRBJ2-6; TRBD1 agrees at 9 bases. The CDR3 runs to 19 residues. Germline V gives CDR1 PRHDT, CDR2 FYEKMQ (reference sequence). After removal of 0 bases from V and 2 bases from J, the junction contained 8 bases not matched to a gene. CDR3 in DNA: TGTGCCAGCAGCTTAGGGGCCTGGGGACAGGGACCTGGGGCCAACGTCCTGACTTTC. The encoded protein is CASSLGAWGQGPGANVLTF.

Remarks on this clonotype: This may come from a read error, since a much larger clone is one base off. The chain is built from TRBV4-2 and TRBJ2-1; 8 bases line up with TRBD2. This CDR3 spans 18 amino acids. Trimming took 1 base from V and 7 from J; bases not matched to a gene: 15. The V gene's germline CDR1 is LGHNA and CDR2 YNFKEQ. Written as DNA, the CDR3 is TGTGCCAGCAGCCAAGCCGATTTACTAGCGGAGGGGCCAAATGAGCAGTTCTTC. Translating it yields CASSQADLLAEGPNEQFF.

This clonotype was recorded a few times. V gene TRBV7-2 combines with J gene TRBJ2-3, with D uncertain. From germline, CDR1 is SGHTA and CDR2 FQGNSA. Trimming removed 1 base from V and 5 bases from J, with 10 bases in between. The CDR3 has 14 amino acids. For the CDR3, the DNA is TGTGCCAGCAGCTTAGGGCCCCTAGTAGATACGCAGTATTTT. It is translated as CASSLGPLVDTQYF. Using reference TRBV7-2 and TRBJ2-3 for the parts outside the CDR3, the full variable domain is GAGVSQSPSNKVTEKGKDVELRCDPISGHTALYWYRQSLGQGLEFLIYFQGNSAPDKSGLPSDRFSAERTGGSVSTLTIQRTQQEDSAVYLCASSLGPLVDTQYFGPGTRLTVL.

The rearrangement uses TRBV6-1 and TRBJ2-2; D is perhaps TRBD1 (6 bases). Per the germline V gene, CDR1 is MNHNS and CDR2 is SASEGT. The CDR3 runs to 15 residues. V was pared by 9 bases and J by 6 bases, with 20 bases between. The CDR3: CASRATGLVAGELFF. For the CDR3, the DNA is TGTGCCAGTAGAGCGACAGGCCTTGTGGCCGGGGAGCTGTTTTTT.

This chain uses TRBV9 with TRBJ2-3; D perhaps matches TRBD2 (6 bases). The V gene lost 4 bases and the J gene lost 4 bases, with 19 bases spanning the gap. CDR3 size: 16 residues. Germline CDR1 is SGDLS and CDR2 is YYNGEE. CDR3 nucleotides: TGTGCCAGCAGCACCTGGGGCGGTGGAGGGCCAGATACGCAGTATTTT. Translation gives CASSTWGGGGPDTQYF.

In this sample, this clonotype turned up a few times. The chain couples TRBV5-1 to TRBJ2-1; tentatively, D is TRBD2 (5 bases). Germline V CDR1 and CDR2: SGHRS, YFSETQ. The germline V and J ends were trimmed by 3 bases and 9 bases, with 13 bases remaining between them. This CDR3 spans 13 amino acids. The CDR3 sequence is CASSSEAPGEQFF. The CDR3 bases are TGCGCCAGCAGCTCGGAGGCGCCGGGTGAGCAGTTCTTC.

V is TRBV7-9 and J is TRBJ2-7, with D unresolved. Trimming pared 5 bases from V and 0 bases from J, leaving 14 bases between. CDR1 and CDR2 from the germline V gene are SEHNR and FQNEAQ (reference sequence). This CDR3 contains 15 residues. CDR3 sequence (DNA): TGTGCCAGCAGCCCGGTTCAGAGAAGCTCCTACGAGCAGTACGTC. This encodes CASSPVQRSSYEQYV.

V gene TRBV10-3 combines with J gene TRBJ2-5; tentatively, D is TRBD1 (5 bases). V lost 2 bases to trimming and J lost 3 bases, with 7 bases between them. This CDR3 has 13 residues. CDR1 and CDR2 (germline): ENHRY, SYGVKD. The DNA for the CDR3 is TGTGCCATCAGTGAGCGCAGGGAAGAGACCCAGTACTTC. It encodes CAISERREETQYF.

This clonotype appeared a few times. The V call is TRBV5-1, the J call TRBJ1-6; D gene ambiguous. The germline V gene encodes CDR1 SGHRS and CDR2 YFSETQ. Trimming stripped 0 bases from V and 5 bases from J, with 6 bases between. The CDR3 consists of 14 residues. The CDR3 reads CASSLAAHNSPLHF. Written as DNA, the CDR3 is TGCGCCAGCAGCTTGGCCGCACATAATTCACCCCTCCACTTT.

This clonotype was counted many times. The rearrangement joins TRBV6-4 to TRBJ2-3; the D gene could be TRBD1 or TRBD2 (5 bases each). This CDR3 comprises 13 residues. Germline V CDR1 and CDR2: MRHNA, SNTAGT. The V end lost 6 bases, the J end lost 2 bases, and 9 bases lay between the germline ends. CDR3 bases: TGTGCCAGCAGCACGGGGCCCACAGATACGCAGTATTTT. Protein sequence: CASSTGPTDTQYF.

Only a few counts were recorded for this clonotype. The rearrangement joins TRBV6-5 to TRBJ1-1; D not certain. Germline V gene sequence: CDR1 MNHEY, CDR2 SVGAGI. The CDR3 extends over 14 amino acids. The V end was cut by 4 bases, the J end by 1 base, with 10 bases between. The CDR3 sequence is CASSSLTTNTEAFF. The CDR3 bases are TGTGCCAGCAGTTCCCTGACAACGAACACTGAAGCTTTCTTT.